One and the same sample provided the 23 T cell receptor beta chains below, sequenced in a study of T cell responses to AZD1222 COVID-19 vaccine. The repertoire was sequenced with immunoSEQ multiplex PCR; TCRdb's copy has only in-frame clones and lacks some. The data contain about 130,000 clones, roughly 92% of them singletons. The material was peripheral blood, obtained 28 days after the second AZD1222 dose. All receptors come from an adult who received the AZD1222 COVID-19 vaccine.

By share, this clone ranks as medium-sized. The rearrangement uses TRBV19 and TRBJ1-5; TRBD1 is a possible D gene (5 bases). CDR1 LNHDA and CDR2 SQIVND come from the germline V gene (reference sequence). This CDR3 is built from 15 residues. Trimming removed 6 bases at V and 4 bases at J, with 16 bases between. The CDR3 nucleotides are TGTGCCAGTAGCTGGGGGGGGGTCGAAAATCAGCCCCAGCATTTT. Protein product: CASSWGGVENQPQHF. The whole variable domain, remainder taken from reference TRBV19 and TRBJ1-5, is DGGITQSPKYLFRKEGQNVTLSCEQNLNHDAMYWYRQDPGQGLRLIYYSQIVNDFQKGDIAEGYSVSREKKESFPLTVTSAQKNPTAFYLCASSWGGVENQPQHFGDGTRLSIL.

This chain uses TRBV5-4 with TRBJ2-6; D is undetermined. This CDR3 spans 17 amino acids. The V end was cut by 3 bases, the J end by 0 bases, with 13 bases between. CDR1 SGHNT and CDR2 YYREEE come from the germline V gene (reference sequence). The CDR3 sequence is CASSSTLIGSGANVLTF. The CDR3 DNA is TGTGCCAGCAGCTCGACCCTTATAGGCTCTGGGGCCAACGTCCTGACTTTC.

CDR3 protein: CASSPNTENTEAFF. In DNA form, the CDR3 reads TGCGCCAGCAGTCCTAACACAGAGAACACTGAAGCTTTCTTT. The chain is built from TRBV5-1 and TRBJ1-1, with D hard to call. This CDR3 region has 14 residues. Germline-derived CDR1 and CDR2 are SGHRS and YFSETQ. The V and J ends lost 5 bases and 1 base respectively, with 12 bases between them.

J is TRBJ2-7 and V is TRBV19; D might be TRBD2 (5 bases). Per the germline V gene, CDR1 is LNHDA and CDR2 is SQIVND (reference sequence). The ends were cut back, 3 bases at V and 0 bases at J, with 9 bases in the middle. The CDR3 is made up of 14 amino acids. DNA for the CDR3: TGTGCCAGTAGTATGAGAGGGAGCTCCTACGAGCAGTACTTC. Translation: CASSMRGSSYEQYF.

The J gene is TRBJ2-7, the V gene TRBV9; the D gene is possibly TRBD2 (7 bases). This CDR3 spans 16 amino acids. Germline V gives CDR1 SGDLS, CDR2 YYNGEE. V was cut by 3 bases and J by 2 bases, with 18 bases left in between. The CDR3 sequence: CASSAPSGGRAYEQYF. The CDR3 DNA follows: TGTGCCAGCAGCGCCCCGTCGGGGGGCCGGGCCTACGAGCAGTACTTC.

The chain joins TRBV24-1 to TRBJ2-7; D possibly matches TRBD1 or TRBD2 (5 bases each). CDR3 length: 15 residues. V shed 3 bases and J shed 3 bases, with 14 bases lying between them. Looked up from germline, CDR1 is KGHDR and CDR2 is SFDVKD. The CDR3: CATSDGRGDIYEQYF. CDR3 coding DNA: TGTGCCACCAGTGATGGCCGGGGCGATATCTACGAGCAGTACTTC.

The V call is TRBV21-1, the J call TRBJ1-2; the D call of TRBD1 is as the table states it, not checked on the DNA. TRBV21-1 represents a pseudogene. This CDR3 is built from 15 residues. The CDR3 DNA is TGTGCCAGCAGCAAAGGTCAGGGGGGTTTCTATGGCTACACCTTC. Its translation is CASSKGQGGFYGYTF.

V is TRBV11-3 and J is TRBJ1-3; D is uncertain. CDR1 SGHNT and CDR2 YENEEA come from the germline V gene. This CDR3 region has 13 residues. The V end was cut by 5 bases, the J end by 2 bases, with 7 bases between. CDR3 loop: CASSREAGNTIYF. In DNA form, the CDR3 reads TGTGCCAGCAGCAGGGAAGCTGGAAACACCATATATTTT.

The CDR3 DNA sequence: TGTGCCAGCAGTTTAAGTCGGTCGGGGGCTCGGTACGAGCAGTACTTC. Translation: CASSLSRSGARYEQYF. This chain uses TRBV28 with TRBJ2-7, with D possibly being TRBD1 or TRBD2 (6 bases each). The CDR3 consists of 16 residues. Germline V lookup: CDR1 MDHEN, CDR2 SYDVKM. V shed 2 bases and J shed 4 bases, with 18 bases lying between them.

This chain joins TRBV4-3 and TRBJ2-7; 13 bases are shared with TRBD2. This CDR3 is built from 15 residues. V shed 4 bases, J shed 2 bases, and the junction held 2 bases outside the gene matches. The germline V gene encodes CDR1 LGHNA and CDR2 YSLEER. The CDR3 here is CASSPGTSGTYEQYF. The CDR3, as DNA: TGCGCCAGCAGCCCCGGGACTAGCGGGACCTACGAGCAGTACTTC.

This clone has only one observation. V and J are TRBV28 and TRBJ2-7; 15 nucleotides line up with TRBD2. The CDR3 covers 15 residues. Trimming took 5 bases from V and 5 from J; bases not matched to a gene: 4. Looked up from germline, CDR1 is MDHEN and CDR2 is SYDVKM. CDR3 bases: TGTGCCAGCAGTACCCGGACTAGCGGGAGGGACGAGCAGTACTTC. Encoded protein: CASSTRTSGRDEQYF.

The gene calls are TRBV5-1 and TRBJ2-7, with 13 bases aligning to TRBD2. The V segment lost 3 bases and the J segment 0 bases; nucleotides outside the gene matches: 0. Germline loops: CDR1 SGHRS, CDR2 YFSETQ. The CDR3 contains 15 residues. CDR3 DNA sequence: TGCGCCAGCAGCTGGACTAGCGGGGGCTCCTACGAGCAGTACTTC. Protein: CASSWTSGGSYEQYF.

Concerning this clone itself: The sample holds other DNA sequences that translate to the same CDR3. The V gene is TRBV3-1 (or the pseudogene TRBV3-2), the J gene TRBJ1-5, with D possibly being TRBD1 (6 bases). Trimming stripped 4 bases from V and 2 bases from J, with 9 bases between. The germline gives CDR1 LGHDT, CDR2 YNNKEL (reference sequence). This CDR3 has 14 residues. CDR3 bases: TGTGCCAGCAGCCCAAGGGGGGGCAATCAGCCCCAGCATTTT. Protein sequence: CASSPRGGNQPQHF.

This chain links TRBV18 with TRBJ2-7; D may correspond to TRBD1 or TRBD2 (5 bases each). Germline assignment: CDR1 KGHSH and CDR2 LQKENI. CDR3 length equals 13 residues. Trimming pared 0 bases from V and 3 bases from J, leaving 6 bases between. In DNA form, the CDR3 reads TGTGCCAGCTCACCACCGAGGGGCTACGAGCAGTACTTC. Its protein is CASSPPRGYEQYF.

The chain recombines TRBV23-1 with TRBJ2-7, with D possibly being TRBD2 (5 bases). TRBV23-1 is marked as an open reading frame, function uncertain. Trimming cost V 6 bases and J 4 bases, with 16 bases left between them. The CDR3 sequence is 14 residues long. CDR3 loop: CASRDFPIGYEQYF. The DNA of the CDR3 is TGCGCCAGCAGGGACTTTCCTATTGGGTACGAGCAGTACTTC.

The chain employs TRBV28 and TRBJ2-7, with 8 bases that match TRBD1. This CDR3 comprises 14 residues. The ends lost 4 bases at V and 6 bases at J; junction bases unmatched: 8. The germline V gene encodes CDR1 MDHEN and CDR2 SYDVKM. The CDR3 nucleotides read TGTGCCAGCAGTTCCGGGACAGGATCGATCGAGCAGTACTTC. Translating gives CASSSGTGSIEQYF.

In regard to this clone: Other DNA sequences of this sample code for an identical CDR3. The chain links TRBV5-1 to TRBJ1-5; tentative D call: TRBD1 (6 bases). Per the germline V gene, CDR1 is SGHRS and CDR2 is YFSETQ. The V end lost 0 bases, the J end lost 1 base, and 8 bases lay between the germline ends. The CDR3 extends over 15 amino acids. CDR3 amino acids: CASSLGGGSNQPQHF. Written as DNA, the CDR3 is TGCGCCAGCAGCTTGGGGGGGGGCAGCAATCAGCCCCAGCATTTT.

The chain has TRBV18 and TRBJ1-5; weak D call: TRBD1 (5 bases). The CDR3 consists of 17 residues. Trimming took off 2 bases at V and 0 bases at J, with 14 bases between the two ends. Germline CDR1 and CDR2: KGHSH and LQKENI. The CDR3 is CASSPGQGFYSNQPQHF. The CDR3 coding sequence is TGTGCCAGCTCACCAGGGCAGGGCTTTTATAGCAATCAGCCCCAGCATTTT.

V is TRBV3-1 (or the pseudogene TRBV3-2) and J is TRBJ1-2; TRBD1 is a possible D gene (5 bases). V was pared by 1 base and J by 4 bases, with 7 bases between. The CDR3 covers 13 residues. Looked up from germline, CDR1 is LGHDT and CDR2 is YNNKEL (reference sequence). This CDR3 is CASSQAGSYGYTF. CDR3 bases: TGTGCCAGCAGCCAAGCAGGGTCCTATGGCTACACCTTC.

This clone turned up a few times. The V and J genes are TRBV19 and TRBJ2-7, with D possibly TRBD1 on 5 matching bases. CDR3 length: 14 amino acids. Germline CDR1 is LNHDA and CDR2 is SQIVND (reference sequence). The ends were cut back, 4 bases at V and 6 bases at J, with 16 bases in the middle. CDR3 coding DNA: TGTGCCAGTAGTAAGTCACCCGACAGAGCCGAGCAGTACTTC. This translates into CASSKSPDRAEQYF.

The V call is TRBV7-2, the J call TRBJ2-5; TRBD2 matches 7 bases. Germline V lookup: CDR1 SGHTA, CDR2 FQGNSA. The CDR3 extends over 14 amino acids. After removal of 3 bases from V and 3 bases from J, the junction contained 4 bases not matched to a gene. Here the CDR3 DNA reads TGTGCCAGCAGCTTCTCCGGGACTAAAGAGACCCAGTACTTC. Its protein product is CASSFSGTKETQYF.

The chain has TRBV29-1 and TRBJ2-7; tentatively, D is TRBD1 (5 bases). Looked up from germline, CDR1 is SQVTM and CDR2 is ANQGSEA. V lost 6 bases to trimming and J lost 2 bases, with 11 bases between them. The CDR3 is 12 residues long. The CDR3 DNA reads TGCAGCGTACAAACAGGCACCTACGAGCAGTACTTC. It encodes CSVQTGTYEQYF.

The rearrangement uses TRBV19 and TRBJ1-5; 8 bases are a match to TRBD1. This CDR3 region has 15 residues. The V and J ends lost 5 bases and 3 bases, in that order; junction bases with no gene match: 6. Germline V gene lookup returns CDR1 LNHDA and CDR2 SQIVND (reference sequence). The CDR3 loop is CASSPRTGNNQPQHF. The CDR3 nucleotides read TGTGCCAGTAGTCCGCGGACAGGGAACAATCAGCCCCAGCATTTT.